The T cell receptor beta chain described here comes from a study of T-cell memory formation after mild COVID-19. The authors produced TCR alpha and TCR beta cDNA libraries with sample barcodes and UMIs by 5'RACE using constant-segment primers. One entry per CDR3 protein, called by TCRdb with MiXCR from the 5' RACE reads. The sample yields roughly 200,000 distinct CDR3 sequences, more than 8% seen once. This clonotype was counted a few times. Its antigen remains unknown. There are 13 residues in the CDR3. Germline CDR1 reads LGHNT; CDR2 reads FRNRAP. The germline V and J ends were trimmed by 2 bases and 6 bases, with 7 bases remaining between them. Findings and limits, study-wide: Some SARS-CoV-2-responding clones were already detected in memory before infection.

This chain uses TRBV12-5 with TRBJ2-2; no reliable D call. This sequence originates from a man between 18 and 35 years old who had mild COVID-19 (a few samples of this study predate the infection). Cell type and time point are not known. Material: PBMCs or a T cell subset sorted from them (not recorded which). This chain's CDR3 is CASGLNLAGELFF. CDR3 bases: TGTGCTAGTGGTTTGAATCTCGCCGGGGAGCTGTTTTTT. Using reference TRBV12-5 and TRBJ2-2 for the parts outside the CDR3, the full variable domain is DARVTQTPRHKVTEMGQEVTMRCQPILGHNTVFWYRQTMMQGLELLAYFRNRAPLDDSGMPKDRFSAEMPDATLATLKIQPSEPRDSAVYFCASGLNLAGELFFGEGSRLTVL.